These 29 T cell receptor beta chains share one sample of origin, sequenced in a study of T cells in Graves' hyperthyroidism and ophthalmopathy. Template material for amplifying TCR beta CDR3 regions consisted of RNA transcripts. Carried out on the TCR CDR3, a first-round RT-PCR used the HTBI primer set. TCRdb re-called the multiplex PCR reads with MiXCR, one entry per CDR3 protein. The sample carries fewer than 650,000 distinct CDR3 sequences, approximately 15% recorded once. Input material: blood. Source of these receptors: a woman under 30 with Graves' ophthalmopathy.

This sequence joins TRBV4-3 and TRBJ2-1, with D tentatively TRBD2 (5 bases). V dropped 6 bases and J dropped 6 bases, with 21 bases sitting between them. The CDR3 consists of 16 residues. CDR1 is LGHNA and CDR2 is YSLEER in the germline V gene. CDR3 region: CASRTTHSLGGNEQFF. The DNA for the CDR3 is TGCGCCAGCAGGACCACGCATTCACTAGGCGGCAATGAGCAGTTCTTC.

This clonotype was found many times. V usage is TRBV12-3 or TRBV12-4 and J usage is TRBJ1-6; no reliable D call. Trimming took 2 bases from V and 7 from J, leaving 12 bases between them. The CDR3 covers 15 residues. The CDR3 DNA reads TGTGCCAGCAGTTTATCTCTCCGTCCCAATTCACCCCTCCACTTT. Translating gives CASSLSLRPNSPLHF.

This clonotype was detected many times. The V and J genes are TRBV2 and TRBJ1-5; D call uncertain. The V end lost 6 bases, the J end lost 9 bases, and 12 bases lay between the germline ends. From germline, CDR1 is SNHLY and CDR2 FYNNEI. The CDR3 is 12 residues long. The DNA for the CDR3 is TGTGCCAGCAGGAGGGCACGGGGGCCCCAGCATTTT. Translated, it gives CASRRARGPQHF.

This rearrangement joins TRBV6-1 to TRBJ1-5, with a possible D match to TRBD1 (6 bases). Germline values: CDR1 MNHNS, CDR2 SASEGT. This CDR3 contains 14 residues. V was pared by 6 bases and J by 3 bases, with 12 bases between. CDR3 sequence: CASSSGQFNQPQHF. The CDR3 bases are TGTGCCAGCAGCTCTGGACAGTTCAATCAGCCCCAGCATTTT.

This clonotype was seen a few times. The CDR3 protein is CATSRGRGYSNQPQHF. The CDR3 region has the DNA TGTGCCACCAGCAGGGGACGCGGGTATAGCAATCAGCCCCAGCATTTT. The rearrangement uses TRBV15 and TRBJ1-5, with D possibly being TRBD1 (5 bases). CDR3 length: 16 residues. The V gene's germline CDR1 is LNHNV and CDR2 YYDKDF (reference sequence). Trimming left V 3 bases short and J 0 bases short, with 12 bases between.

This clonotype came up many times. The chain combines TRBV7-2 with TRBJ1-5; D is unresolved. The CDR3 is made up of 13 amino acids. Germline CDR1 SGHTA, CDR2 FQGNSA. V lost 1 base and J 5 bases, leaving 6 bases between the germline ends. CDR3 loop: CASSLEADQPQHF. CDR3 in DNA: TGTGCCAGCAGCTTAGAGGCGGATCAGCCCCAGCATTTT.

In its sample, this clonotype was seen many times. V usage is TRBV2 and J usage is TRBJ2-1, with a tentative D call TRBD2 (6 bases). Trimming removed 3 bases from V and 3 bases from J, with 9 bases in between. CDR1 and CDR2 from the germline V gene are SNHLY and FYNNEI. There are 14 residues in the CDR3. The CDR3 nucleotides read TGTGCCAGCAGTGACCGGGGGTTCTACAATGAGCAGTTCTTC. Translation: CASSDRGFYNEQFF.

At least ten counts were recorded for this clonotype. This sequence joins TRBV29-1 and TRBJ2-7, with D possibly TRBD1 on 5 matching bases. The CDR3 totals 12 residues. The germline V gene encodes CDR1 SQVTM and CDR2 ANQGSEA. V lost 6 bases to trimming and J lost 3 bases, with 12 bases between them. The chain's CDR3 is CSVPQGDYEQYF. CDR3 coding DNA: TGCAGCGTCCCCCAAGGGGACTACGAGCAGTACTTC.

This clonotype was seen many times. The chain is built from TRBV27 and TRBJ2-1; 16 nucleotides agree with TRBD2. This CDR3 comprises 15 residues. CDR1 MNHEY and CDR2 SMNVEV come from the germline V gene (reference sequence). Trimming at V came to 5 bases and at J to 9 bases, leaving 4 bases not matched to a gene. This CDR3 is CASSLGLAGGSEQFF. Written as DNA, the CDR3 is TGTGCCAGCAGTCTGGGACTAGCGGGAGGGTCTGAGCAGTTCTTC.

This clonotype was observed many times. Sequence at one end of the junction differs from germline and may be a read error. The gene calls are TRBV7-7 and TRBJ2-3, with D tentatively TRBD1 (6 bases). The CDR3 is 13 amino acids. The germline CDR1 and CDR2 sequences are SSHAT and FNYEAQ (reference sequence). The CDR3 reads CASSRDRSDTQYF. CDR3 DNA sequence: TGTGCTAGCAGTAGAGACAGGTCGGATACGCAGTATTTT.

This clonotype was observed many times. V usage is TRBV7-3 and J usage is TRBJ2-2; D is unclear. V lost 5 bases and J 8 bases, leaving 9 bases between the germline ends. There are 12 residues in the CDR3. Germline V gene lookup returns CDR1 SGHTA and CDR2 FQGTGA. DNA of the CDR3: TGTGCCAGCAGCCATACTCTTGGGGAGCTGTTTTTT. Protein product: CASSHTLGELFF.

The J gene is TRBJ2-7, the V gene TRBV19; TRBD1 matches 11 bases. The CDR3 has 16 amino acids. With V trimmed by 5 bases and J by 2 bases, 8 bases remained unmatched. CDR1 LNHDA and CDR2 SQIVND come from the germline V gene (reference sequence). In DNA, the CDR3 is TGTGCCAGTAGTTTCCTGGGACAGGGGGTCCCCTACGAGCAGTACTTC. Protein: CASSFLGQGVPYEQYF.

This clonotype came up a few times. The chain couples TRBV11-2 to TRBJ2-1; maybe TRBD1 (6 bases). V lost 2 bases and J lost 8, with 28 bases in between. The CDR3 length is 19 residues. Germline assignment: CDR1 SGHAT and CDR2 FQNNGV. DNA of the CDR3: TGTGCCAGCAGCTTAACCCCTCCCGTGACTGGGGGCTACAAAGATGAGCAGTTCTTC. Protein sequence: CASSLTPPVTGGYKDEQFF.

At least ten counts were recorded for this clonotype. The CDR3 region is CASSPLGGRGGAFF. The DNA for the CDR3 is TGTGCCAGCAGTCCCCTGGGAGGACGAGGTGGAGCTTTCTTT. V gene TRBV7-9 combines with J gene TRBJ1-1; no clear D gene. Germline CDR1 is SEHNR and CDR2 is FQNEAQ (reference sequence). The germline V and J ends were trimmed by 6 bases and 10 bases, with 21 bases remaining between them. The CDR3 length is 14 residues.

This clonotype was found many times. The J gene is TRBJ2-1, the V gene TRBV12-3 or TRBV12-4; a weak D match, TRBD1 (6 bases). This CDR3 comprises 17 residues. The V end lost 4 bases, the J end lost 8 bases, and 24 bases lay between the germline ends. CDR3 DNA: TGTGCCAGCAGTTCAACCCCTCTAGGGGGTTATGCACATGAGCAGTTCTTC. Protein: CASSSTPLGGYAHEQFF.

The chain recombines TRBV15 with TRBJ1-3; no reliable D call. Per germline, CDR1 LNHNV and CDR2 YYDKDF (reference sequence). V was shortened by 8 bases and J by 1 base, with 3 bases between the two germline ends. CDR3 size: 11 residues. CDR3 loop: CATQSGNTIYF. The CDR3 nucleotides are TGTGCCACCCAATCTGGAAACACCATATATTTT. Full variable domain (outside the CDR3, taken from reference TRBV15 and TRBJ1-3): DAMVIQNPRYQVTQFGKPVTLSCSQTLNHNVMYWYQQKSSQAPKLLFHYYDKDFNNEADTPDNFQSRRPNTSFCFLDIRSPGLGDTAMYLCATQSGNTIYFGEGSWLTVV.

For this clonotype: At one of its ends the junction is not consistent with the germline gene, which may arise from a read error. V gene TRBV27 combines with J gene TRBJ2-7; 10 bases are shared with TRBD2. This CDR3 region has 15 residues. Germline V lookup: CDR1 MNHEY, CDR2 SMNVEV (reference sequence). Here the CDR3 reads CASGLFLAGVNEQYF. The CDR3 region has the DNA TGCGCCAGCGGTTTATTCCTAGCGGGAGTTAACGAGCAGTACTTC.

The genes are TRBV6-1 and TRBJ2-1; TRBD2 agrees at 8 bases. From germline, CDR1 is MNHNS and CDR2 SASEGT. This CDR3 is 16 amino acids long. V was clipped by 7 bases and J by 7 bases; unmatched bases: 15. DNA for the CDR3: TGTGCCAGCACTCCGGGAGGGACGTACTACCGTAATGAGCAGTTCTTC. Protein sequence: CASTPGGTYYRNEQFF.

This clonotype was detected only a few times. This rearrangement joins TRBV12-3 or TRBV12-4 to TRBJ2-3, with D possibly matching TRBD2 (6 bases). This CDR3 has 16 residues. With 6 bases removed from V and 2 bases from J, the gap between germline ends came to 18 bases. This CDR3 reads CASRLRDSDYTDTQYF. The DNA of the CDR3 is TGTGCCAGCAGGCTCCGGGACTCCGACTACACAGATACGCAGTATTTT.

The chain joins TRBV9 to TRBJ2-1; D gene ambiguous. Trimming cost V 1 base and J 9 bases, with 8 bases left between them. The CDR3 length is 12 residues. Germline V CDR1 and CDR2: SGDLS, YYNGEE. As DNA, the CDR3 is TGTGCCAGCAGCGTACAGGACCTTGAGCAGTTCTTC. Its protein product is CASSVQDLEQFF.

In this sample, this clonotype turned up many times. The gene calls are TRBV6-6 and TRBJ2-1, with 7 bases aligning to TRBD2. Trimming cost V 0 bases and J 9 bases; bases outside gene matches: 14. Germline V gives CDR1 MNHNY, CDR2 SVGAGI (reference sequence). The CDR3 runs 17 residues. The CDR3 DNA is TGTGCCAGCAGTTACTCGAGGCCGGGACTGGGGGGGGGTGAGCAGTTCTTC. Protein product: CASSYSRPGLGGGEQFF.

This clonotype was seen ten or more times. The V call is TRBV20-1, the J call TRBJ1-5; perhaps TRBD1 as D (6 bases). The V end lost 5 bases, the J end lost 0 bases, and 17 bases lay between the germline ends. Germline loops: CDR1 DFQATT, CDR2 SNEGSKA (reference sequence). The CDR3 loop spans 16 amino acids. CDR3 DNA sequence: TGCAGTGCTCCCCGTGGGGGCGCGTATAGCAATCAGCCCCAGCATTTT. Its protein is CSAPRGGAYSNQPQHF.

This clonotype was picked up one time. The V and J genes are TRBV6-2 or TRBV6-3 and TRBJ2-1, with D perhaps TRBD2 (6 bases). Trimming left V 6 bases short and J 2 bases short, with 14 bases between. The CDR3 has 15 amino acids. The V gene's germline CDR1 is MNHEY and CDR2 SVGEGT. Here the CDR3 DNA reads TGTGCCAGCAGGTTAACGGGACTGACCTACAATGAGCAGTTCTTC. Its translation: CASRLTGLTYNEQFF.

In this sample, this clonotype turned up a few times. The chain employs TRBV7-3 and TRBJ1-2, with D uncertain. Looked up from germline, CDR1 is SGHTA and CDR2 is FQGTGA. This CDR3 has 15 amino acids. Trimming removed 1 base at V and 2 bases at J, with 11 bases between. The CDR3 is CASSLNPDTNYGYTF. The CDR3 DNA reads as TGTGCCAGCAGCTTAAATCCCGACACCAACTATGGCTACACCTTC.

The chain carries TRBV4-3 and TRBJ1-2; D ambiguous. This CDR3 has 16 residues. CDR1 is LGHNA and CDR2 is YSLEER in the germline V gene. V lost 0 bases and J 5 bases, leaving 16 bases between the germline ends. In DNA form, the CDR3 reads TGCGCCAGCAGCCAAGAGGGCGAGGCGGGGTTTTATGGCTACACCTTC. Translating it yields CASSQEGEAGFYGYTF.

Many counts were recorded for this clonotype. This chain links TRBV28 with TRBJ1-3; D gene ambiguous. The CDR3 sequence is 14 residues long. Germline V gives CDR1 MDHEN, CDR2 SYDVKM. V lost 6 bases and J lost 4, with 13 bases in between. The CDR3 spells CASSRWVTGNTIYF. CDR3 bases: TGTGCCAGCAGCCGGTGGGTTACCGGAAACACCATATATTTT.

The chain is built from TRBV14 and TRBJ2-6, with 7 bases aligning to TRBD1. Germline trimming cut 4 bases from V and 1 base from J; bases unmatched to any gene: 7. Germline V gene data show CDR1 as SGHDN and CDR2 as FVKESK. CDR3 size: 17 residues. Written as DNA, the CDR3 is TGTGCCAGCAGCCTACTACAGGGGCCGTCTGGGGCCAACGTCCTGACTTTC. It encodes CASSLLQGPSGANVLTF.

This clonotype was counted at least ten times. This chain uses TRBV2 with TRBJ1-1; the D gene is possibly TRBD1 (6 bases). The length of the CDR3 is 14 residues. Trimming took off 2 bases at V and 3 bases at J, with 10 bases between the two ends. Germline values: CDR1 SNHLY, CDR2 FYNNEI. This CDR3 reads CASSERGGDTEAFF. CDR3 DNA: TGTGCCAGCAGTGAAAGGGGGGGGGACACTGAAGCTTTCTTT.

This chain connects TRBV4-2 to TRBJ2-1; 8 bases are shared with TRBD2. Germline trimming cut 0 bases from V and 2 bases from J; bases unmatched to any gene: 0. This CDR3 spans 15 amino acids. The germline gives CDR1 LGHNA, CDR2 YNFKEQ. The CDR3, as DNA: TGTGCCAGCAGCCAAGAAGCGGGAGCCTACAATGAGCAGTTCTTC. Its translation: CASSQEAGAYNEQFF.